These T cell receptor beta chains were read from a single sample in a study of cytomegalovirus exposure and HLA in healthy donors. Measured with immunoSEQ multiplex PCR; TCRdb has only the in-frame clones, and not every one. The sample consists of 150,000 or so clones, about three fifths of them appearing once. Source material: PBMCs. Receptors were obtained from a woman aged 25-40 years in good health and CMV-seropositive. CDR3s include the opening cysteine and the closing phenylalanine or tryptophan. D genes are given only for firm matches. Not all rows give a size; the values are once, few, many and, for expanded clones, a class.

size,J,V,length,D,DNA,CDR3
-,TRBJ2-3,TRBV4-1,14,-,TGCGCCAGCAGCCAAGGTAGTTTCTCAGATACGCAGTATTTT,CASSQGSFSDTQYF
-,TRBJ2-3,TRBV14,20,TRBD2,TGTGCCAGCAGCCAGCCGGGACTAGCGGTAGCTAAAAGGGACACAGATACGCAGTATTTT,CASSQPGLAVAKRDTDTQYF
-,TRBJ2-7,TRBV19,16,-,TGTGCCAGTAGTATAGATGGGGGCCTTCCGTCAAGCGAGCAGTACTTC,CASSIDGGLPSSEQYF
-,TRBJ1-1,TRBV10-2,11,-,TGCGCCAGCAGTGAGTCGGTCGCGCCTTTCTTT,CASSESVAPFF
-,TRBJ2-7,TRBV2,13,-,TGTGCCAGCAACGGAGGGACAGCCTACGAGCAGTACTTC,CASNGGTAYEQYF
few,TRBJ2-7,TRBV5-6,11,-,TGTGCCAGCAGCTTTACCTACGAGCAGTACTTC,CASSFTYEQYF
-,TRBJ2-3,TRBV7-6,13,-,TGTGCCAGCAGCTTCGGAGGCACAGATACGCAGTATTTT,CASSFGGTDTQYF
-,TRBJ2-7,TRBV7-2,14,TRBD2,TGTGCCAGCAGCTTTCGTAGCGGGGCCTACGAGCAGTACTTC,CASSFRSGAYEQYF
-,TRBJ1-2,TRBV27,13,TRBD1,TGTGCCAGCAGTTTGAGGGGGCTAGGAGGCTACACCTTC,CASSLRGLGGYTF
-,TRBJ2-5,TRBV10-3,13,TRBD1,TGTGCCACCTCGGGACAGGGAGAAGAGACCCAGTACTTC,CATSGQGEETQYF
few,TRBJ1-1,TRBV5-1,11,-,TGCGCCAGCGGAGAGACAGATGAAGCTTTCTTT,CASGETDEAFF
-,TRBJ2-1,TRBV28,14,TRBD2,TGTGCCAGCAGTTCCATTCCAGCGGGGGGTAGTCAGTTCTTC,CASSSIPAGGSQFF
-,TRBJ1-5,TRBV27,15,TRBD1,TGTGCCAGCGCAACAGGGGGTTATAGCAATCAGCCCCAGCATTTT,CASATGGYSNQPQHF
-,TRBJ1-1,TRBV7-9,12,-,TGTGCCAGCACCAAGAGGGGGAATGAAGCTTTCTTT,CASTKRGNEAFF
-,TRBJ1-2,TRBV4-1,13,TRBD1,TGCGCCAGCAGCCAACCAGGGGGAATTGGCTACACCTTC,CASSQPGGIGYTF
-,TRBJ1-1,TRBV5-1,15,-,TGCGCCAGCAGCATAGAGGCGGGGGCCGTCACTGAAGCTTTCTTT,CASSIEAGAVTEAFF
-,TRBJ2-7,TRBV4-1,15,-,TGCGCCAGCAGGTACCGCGTCTCCCAAGGGGACGAGCAGTACTTC,CASRYRVSQGDEQYF
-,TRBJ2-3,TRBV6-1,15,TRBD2,TGTGCCAGCAGTGCGTCTAGCGGGAGAACAGATACGCAGTATTTT,CASSASSGRTDTQYF
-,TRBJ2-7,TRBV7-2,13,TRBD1,TGTGCCAGCAGCACTCAGACAGGGATTGAGCAGTACTTC,CASSTQTGIEQYF
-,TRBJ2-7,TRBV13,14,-,TGTGCCAGCAGCTTTTCCGGGACACACTACGAGCAGTACTTC,CASSFSGTHYEQYF
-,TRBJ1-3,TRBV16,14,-,TGTGCCAGCAGCCGACAGGCTTCTGGAAACACCATATATTTT,CASSRQASGNTIYF
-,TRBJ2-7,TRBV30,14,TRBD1,TGTGCCTGGAGGTCGGGACAGGGGGCAGGCGAGCAGTACTTC,CAWRSGQGAGEQYF
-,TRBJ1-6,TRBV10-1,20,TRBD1,TGCGCCAGGGGAACCCAAATACAGGGGGTCCCTGGGAGAGAGGATTCACCCCTCCACTTT,CARGTQIQGVPGREDSPLHF
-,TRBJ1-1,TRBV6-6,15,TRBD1,TGTGCCAGCAGTCCCCCGCAGGGGGCCGGCACTGAAGCTTTCTTT,CASSPPQGAGTEAFF
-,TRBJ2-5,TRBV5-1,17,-,TGCGCCAGCAGCTTTCACAAACTGGTAGGGGCGGGGGAGACCCAGTACTTC,CASSFHKLVGAGETQYF
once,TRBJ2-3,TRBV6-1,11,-,TGTGCCAGCAGTGAACCAGAGGCGCAGTATTTT,CASSEPEAQYF
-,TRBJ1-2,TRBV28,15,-,TGTGCCATCATCCTCCGAAGAGGGAATCAATATGGCTACACCTTC,CAIILRRGNQYGYTF
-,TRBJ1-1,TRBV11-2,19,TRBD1,TGTGCCAGCAGCCCCACACTGGGGACAGGGAGTTCCCTGAACACTGAAGCTTTCTTT,CASSPTLGTGSSLNTEAFF
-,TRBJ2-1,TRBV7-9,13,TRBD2,TGTGCCAGCAGCTTTAGCGGGGGCAATGAGCAGTTCTTC,CASSFSGGNEQFF
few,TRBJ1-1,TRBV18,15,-,TGTGCCAGCTCACCACCGTTCGGATTGGGAGTAGAATCTTTCTTT,CASSPPFGLGVESFF
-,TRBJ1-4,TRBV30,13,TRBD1,TGTGCCTGGCAGGGACAGAGTAATGAAAAACTGTTTTTT,CAWQGQSNEKLFF
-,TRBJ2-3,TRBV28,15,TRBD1,TGTGCCAGCAGTTTAGCGGGACAGGGGTTAGATACGCAGTATTTT,CASSLAGQGLDTQYF
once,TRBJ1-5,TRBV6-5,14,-,TGTGCCAGCAGTTACTCGCAGGGGCGGCAGCCCCAGCATTTT,CASSYSQGRQPQHF
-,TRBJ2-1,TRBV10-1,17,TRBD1,TGCGCCAGCAGTGAGTCATTCTTGGGACAGGGGTTCTATGAGCAGTTCTTC,CASSESFLGQGFYEQFF
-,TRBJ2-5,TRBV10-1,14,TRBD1,TGCGCCAGCAGTGAGGCAGGGGGCCAAGAGACCCAGTACTTC,CASSEAGGQETQYF
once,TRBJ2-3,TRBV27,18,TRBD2,TGTGCCAGCAGTTTACGGGCGATGGCGGGGGGGCTTTCAGATACGCAGTATTTT,CASSLRAMAGGLSDTQYF
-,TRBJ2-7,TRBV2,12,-,TGTGCCAGCGGCGGACTCGGTCACGAGCAGTACTTC,CASGGLGHEQYF
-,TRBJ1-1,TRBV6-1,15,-,TGTGCCAGCAGTGAAGATAACTCCCCGGGCACTGAAGCTTTCTTT,CASSEDNSPGTEAFF
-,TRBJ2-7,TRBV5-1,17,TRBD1,TGCGCCAGCAGCTTGGTCCCGCCGGGACAGGGGGCGCAGGAGCAGTACTTC,CASSLVPPGQGAQEQYF
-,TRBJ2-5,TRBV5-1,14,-,TGCGCCAGCAGCTCCGAAAACCGGGAAGAGACCCAGTACTTC,CASSSENREETQYF